The subject of this entry is one TCR beta chain. This clonotype has ten or more counts. What antigen it recognizes has not been identified. Base-call qualities are not available, and no considerably larger clone is one nucleotide away. CDR1 and CDR2 are read off the germline V gene as SQVTM and ANQGSEA. From V the trimming removes 3 bases and from J it removes 6 bases, while the gene matches leave 7 bases of the junction unaccounted for. The cysteine opens and the phenylalanine closes a CDR3 of 13 amino acids. The kept DNA is CDR3 alone, 39 bases in frame from the first base. Stable Graves' hyperthyroidism was defined as the absence of progression to ophthalmopathy over 18 months of follow-up. Hyperthyroidism patients were aged 18 to 65 years and newly diagnosed, with disease duration of less than 2 months. Any patient with an uncontrolled infection, another autoimmune disease, pregnancy or lactation was excluded. Diagnoses relied on clinical symptoms, serum thyroxine and TRAb, thyroid ultrasound and orbital computed tomography. Total RNA was extracted using Trizol reagent, and RNA quality was assessed on an Agilent 2100 Bioanalyzer.

These data belong to a study of T cells in Graves' hyperthyroidism and ophthalmopathy (dated by TCRdb to the late 2010s). Concerning the study at large: To identify TCR V-J signatures that set the groups apart, the researchers used a discovery cohort of 100 or so patients, made up of under 50 with Graves' ophthalmopathy and about 55 with stable Graves' hyperthyroidism. Prospective prediction of ophthalmopathy was tested in an independent validation cohort of approximately 19 hyperthyroidism patients and some 17 patients who later progressed to ophthalmopathy. For training and testing, the 100 patients in the discovery cohort were randomly divided in a 7:3 ratio. Thyroid tissue and blood T-cell repertoires from roughly 6 Graves' hyperthyroidism patients were also compared in the study. After blood sampling, hyperthyroidism patients were treated with methimazole at a starting dose of 30 mg daily, and ophthalmopathy patients were treated with high-dose intravenous methylprednisolone. The paper reports TCR Vbeta CDR3 sequencing of roughly 140 peripheral blood samples: fewer than 50 ophthalmopathy, 75 to 80 hyperthyroidism and around 17 progressor patients. The paper's findings and limits, for the study overall: A model built on a 13 V-J signature distinguished ophthalmopathy from stable hyperthyroidism, reaching roughly 88% sensitivity and 81% to 83% specificity in cross-validation and 80%/75% in testing. In validation, progression to ophthalmopathy was predicted by the model with about 70% sensitivity and approximately 78% specificity, a median of about 6 months before onset. No statistical method was used to set the sample size in advance, and investigators knew the group allocation. Most expanded thyroid clonotypes (frequency above 0.001) were also detected in blood, suggesting blood repertoires may reflect thyroid immune responses.

The TCR beta CDR3 regions were amplified from the RNA transcripts. The TCR CDR3 was subjected to a first round of RT-PCR using the HTBI primer set and the Qiagen OneStep RT-PCR kit. A second multiplex PCR round built the libraries, followed by size selection and purification. Libraries were sequenced paired-end with 100 bp reads on an Illumina HiSeq2000. On the authors' methods: Raw data were processed with SOAPnuke, discarding reads with adapters, uncalled bases, mean Phred below 15, or no exact constant-primer or identifier match. COPE v1.2.5 was used to merge high-quality paired reads, and clonotypes were defined as unique nucleotide sequences. MiTCR v1.1 was used to align clonotypes to the IMGT TRBV, TRBD and TRBJ reference segments. Only V-J combinations with frequency above 0.0001, covering about 99% of repertoires, were analysed. The TCS score was defined as F50 (clonal expansion) divided by E x V (chaos), with BLOSUM62-based TCRdist calculated between CDR3 peptides within each V-J. Welch's t-statistics and random forest reduced just over 500 V-J features to roughly 13, which were used in a naive Bayes classifier (R e1071). TCRdb passed the public sequencing reads through fastp at Q25 and MiXCR, retaining productive beta sequences. Identical CDR3 proteins give one entry, which carries the most common genes and DNA. What appears here as the V and J calls and clone size reflects TCRdb's work, not the paper's. Here the sample has 600,000 or so distinct CDR3 sequences; around 42% occur a single time. The biggest ten clones account for 6.5% to 9% of the sample.

The sequence was obtained from a woman under 30 with Graves' hyperthyroidism. Donor details come from another sample of the same person, matched by shared clones. The chain joins TRBV29-1 to TRBJ1-2, and 7 junctional nucleotides match TRBD1. Sequenced material: peripheral blood or thyroid tissue (not recorded which). For the CDR3, the sequence is CSVEVVTGNGYTF. At the DNA level, the sequence is TGCAGCGTTGAGGTGGTGACAGGGAATGGCTACACCTTC. The variable domain in full, with residues beyond the CDR3 obtained from the reference TRBV29-1 and TRBJ1-2 genes, is SAVISQKPSRDICQRGTSLTIQCQVDSQVTMMFWYRQQPGQSLTLIATANQGSEATYESGFVIDKFPISRPNLTFSTLTVSNMSPEDSSIYLCSVEVVTGNGYTFGSGTRLTVV.